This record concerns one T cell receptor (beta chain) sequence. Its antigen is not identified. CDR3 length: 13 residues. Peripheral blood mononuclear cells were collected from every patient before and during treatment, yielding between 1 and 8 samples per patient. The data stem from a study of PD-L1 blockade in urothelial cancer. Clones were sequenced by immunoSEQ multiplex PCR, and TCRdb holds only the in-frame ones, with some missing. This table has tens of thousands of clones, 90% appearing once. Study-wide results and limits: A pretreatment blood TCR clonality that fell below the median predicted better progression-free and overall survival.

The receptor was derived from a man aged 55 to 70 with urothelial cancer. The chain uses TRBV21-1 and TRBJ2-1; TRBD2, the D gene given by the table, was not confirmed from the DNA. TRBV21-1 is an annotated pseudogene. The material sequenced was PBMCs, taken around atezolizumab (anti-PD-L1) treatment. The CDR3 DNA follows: TGTGCCAGCCCCGGGACTAGCGGGAATGAGCAGTTCTTC. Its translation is CASPGTSGNEQFF.